The clone carrying this TCR beta chain showed up just once. Its specificity is unknown. This specimen comes from a study of OX40 agonist ivuxolimab in advanced cancers. Study in general: Patient treatment consisted of intravenous ivuxolimab administration every 2 weeks at 0.01 to 10 mg/kg.

Study conclusions and caveats: Researchers report that CD8+ T cells had, on average, more expanded clones than CD4+. Low clonal expansion, among the lowest seen, marked partial responders at 0.1-3.0 mg/kg.

The CDR3 has 14 residues. Trimming cost V 3 bases and J 5 bases; bases outside gene matches: 5. CDR1 and CDR2 from the germline V gene are SGHRS and YFSETQ. The assay was immunoSEQ multiplex PCR, and TCRdb's table has in-frame clones only and misses some. The sample comprises roughly 61,000 clones, 86% of which are singletons, and under 0.7% rests with the top ten. The cohort excluded patients with autoimmune disease history or systemic immunosuppression. The input for sequencing was CD4+ or CD8+ T cells sorted from blood, taken in a trial of the OX40 agonist ivuxolimab. The chain uses TRBV5-1 and TRBJ1-1, with TRBD1 matching 9 bases. The clonotype originates from an adult with an advanced solid tumor such as melanoma, head and neck, liver or kidney cancer. CDR3 sequence: CASSSTGGRTEAFF. The CDR3 bases are TGCGCCAGCAGCTCAACAGGGGGCCGGACTGAAGCTTTCTTT.